This TCR beta chain is from a study of blood T cell repertoires in COVID-19 (dated by TCRdb to the early 2020s). Notes on the research overall: Collaborator samples came from the United States, Italy and Spain and covered acute and convalescent phases of COVID-19. The prospective study material was composed of cDNA or gDNA derived from T cells, B-cell-depleted T cells, or PBMCs. Deeply sampled blood TCRbeta repertoires from subjects exposed to, actively infected with, or recovered from COVID-19 were included in the dataset. The repertoires were released in a freely available public database meant as a resource for research on the immune response to SARS-CoV-2. The samples were drawn from the first 160 participants of the ongoing ImmuneRACE study and from more than 1,000 subjects provided by 6 global collaborators. Sample metadata almost always included a de-identified subject ID, COVID-19 status, age in years and sex. HLA class I and class II types, where available, came from metadata supplied by the sample provider rather than from assay-based typing. General conclusions and limits of the study: The quantity of clinical and demographic metadata differed by source and by participant and was supplied without curation.

Spanning cysteine to phenylalanine, the CDR3 consists of 13 amino acids. Only CDR3 DNA remains: 39 bases, in frame from the first base. V loses 3 bases, J loses 5 bases, and the germline ends lie 11 bases apart. This clone showed up just once. It lacks a known antigen. Per-nucleotide qualities are absent, and no much larger clonotype sits a single base away. Each collaborating institution followed its own protocols to collect whole blood in K2EDTA tubes. For TCRbeta analysis, collaborator samples were shipped as frozen whole blood, as isolated PBMCs, or as DNA extracted from either sample type. TCRbeta CDR3 regions were amplified from genomic DNA using the immunoSEQ Assay, a bias-controlled multiplex PCR. Per the source publication's procedure: The number of nucleated cells in each sample was estimated from the amplification of reference gene primers within the assay. Sequence reads were collapsed and filtered to measure the absolute abundance of every unique TCRbeta CDR3 rearrangement. For each sample, productive Simpson clonality was calculated as the square root of Simpson's diversity index across productive rearrangements. This immuneACCESS table, as held by TCRdb, lists in-frame sequences with V and J called but not all clones. Of the missing ones, under half trace to an unresolved V gene in checked studies; the others have no known cause. V and J calls plus clone size are reproduced from that table; the DNA served to infer D and trimming. The sample table holds more than 85,000 clones, of which more than 75% were seen once. The top ten hold about 17% of the sample.

The sample taken for sequencing was peripheral blood. Recombination connected TRBV12-3 or TRBV12-4 to TRBJ2-7; a tentative D match to TRBD2 spans 5 bases. The TCR was taken from a human donor in a cohort sampled during active COVID-19. Read as DNA, the sequence is TGTGCCAGCAGTTTTGGTCTAGCAGACGAGCAGTACTTC. It encodes CASSFGLADEQYF.